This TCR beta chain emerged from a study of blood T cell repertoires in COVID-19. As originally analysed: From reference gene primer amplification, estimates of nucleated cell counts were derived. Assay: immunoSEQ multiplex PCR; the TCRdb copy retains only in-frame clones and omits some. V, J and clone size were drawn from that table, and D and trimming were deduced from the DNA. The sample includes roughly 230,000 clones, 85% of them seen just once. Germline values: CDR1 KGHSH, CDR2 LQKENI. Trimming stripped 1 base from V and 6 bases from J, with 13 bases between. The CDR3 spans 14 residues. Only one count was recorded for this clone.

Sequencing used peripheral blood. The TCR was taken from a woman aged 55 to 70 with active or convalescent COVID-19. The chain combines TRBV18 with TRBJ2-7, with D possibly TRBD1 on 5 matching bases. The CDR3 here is CASSPQSGQGEQYF. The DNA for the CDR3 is TGTGCCAGCTCACCACAGTCAGGGCAAGGCGAGCAGTACTTC.